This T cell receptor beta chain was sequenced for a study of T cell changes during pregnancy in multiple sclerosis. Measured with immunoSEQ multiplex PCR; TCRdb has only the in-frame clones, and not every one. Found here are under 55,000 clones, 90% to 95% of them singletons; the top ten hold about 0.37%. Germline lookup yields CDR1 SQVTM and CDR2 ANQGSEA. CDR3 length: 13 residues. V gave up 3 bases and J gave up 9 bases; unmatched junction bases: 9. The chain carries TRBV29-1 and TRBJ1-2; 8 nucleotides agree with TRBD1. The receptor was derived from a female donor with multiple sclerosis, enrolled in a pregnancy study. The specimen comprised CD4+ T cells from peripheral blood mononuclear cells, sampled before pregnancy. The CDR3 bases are TGCAGCGTTGATCTACAGGGGGGGCTGAGCTACACCTTC. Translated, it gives CSVDLQGGLSYTF.